This T cell receptor (beta chain) was profiled in a study of T cell responses to AZD1222 COVID-19 vaccine. Broader study findings: Females made up more of the donors, who were largely white British, and clonal diversity may have come out too low. Nearly half of the spike-specific TCRs reportedly recognize variant regions that carry no mutations.

This clone appeared a single time. Its antigen is currently unknown. The method was immunoSEQ multiplex PCR; TCRdb's version includes in-frame clones alone and lacks a portion of them. The table shows 140,000 or so clones, with about 88% occurring only once. The CDR3 is made up of 15 amino acids. Germline values: CDR1 PRHDT, CDR2 FYEKMQ (reference sequence). The V gene lost 4 bases and the J gene lost 10 bases, with 19 bases spanning the gap. The genes are TRBV13 and TRBJ2-2; the D gene is possibly TRBD2 (6 bases). This receptor was taken from an adult in good health. The source material was peripheral blood, sampled on day 0 of AZD1222 vaccination. The CDR3 spells CASSSGGQGLEELFF. In DNA form, the CDR3 reads TGTGCCAGCAGCTCGGGCGGTCAGGGACTTGAGGAGCTGTTTTTT. The full variable domain, completed using reference TRBV13 and TRBJ2-2, is AAGVIQSPRHLIKEKRETATLKCYPIPRHDTVYWYQQGPGQDPQFLISFYEKMQSDKGSIPDRFSAQQFSDYHSELNMSSLELGDSALYFCASSSGGQGLEELFFGEGSRLTVL.